This T cell receptor beta chain was documented in a study of long-term antiretroviral therapy in people with HIV. This clone was counted once. No antigen is known for it. Broader study findings: Post-ART, diversity grew, though it stayed under transplant donor control levels.

Survey level was the resolution at which the v3.0 immunoSEQ assay ran. Repertoires were generated with immunoSEQ multiplex PCR, while TCRdb's copy carries only in-frame clones and drops some. This sample has about 16,000 clones; nearly 80% occur once, and the top ten carry around an eighth. The CDR3 length is 13 residues. Trimming took off 5 bases at V and 5 bases at J, with 9 bases between the two ends. Looked up from germline, CDR1 is MNHEY and CDR2 is SVGAGI. The chain carries TRBV6-5 and TRBJ2-2; D ambiguous. This sample comprised unsorted PBMCs, obtained nearly 3.3 years after starting antiretroviral therapy. The source is a woman aged 40 to 49 with HIV. The CDR3 loop is CASSPAGTGELFF. CDR3 coding DNA: TGTGCCAGCAGTCCCGCCGGTACCGGGGAGCTGTTTTTT.